This is a list of T cell receptor beta chains from one sample in a study of a mutant IDH1 vaccine in newly diagnosed glioma. Their cognate antigens are unknown. TCRdb's copy holds only in-frame clones and misses some; the assay was immunoSEQ multiplex PCR. The repertoire holds over 55,000 clones, with around 80% as singletons. The sequencing here drew on PBMCs, taken from a glioma patient whose treatment included an IDH1 peptide vaccine. These receptor sequences come from a woman aged 40 to 50 with glioma. Some clones in this sample may be carry-over from other donors' samples. Both conserved end residues are part of each CDR3. A D gene is named only where the DNA matches it firmly. Expanded clones are given a class, and other clones once, few, many or no size at all.

v_call: TRBV14; d_call: NA; j_call: TRBJ2-7; clone_size: NA; cdr3_aa: CASSLYYEQYF; cdr3_nt: TGTGCCAGCAGCCTTTACTACGAGCAGTACTTC
v_call: TRBV20-1; d_call: TRBD1; j_call: TRBJ1-1; clone_size: NA; cdr3_aa: CSAQGAGEAFF; cdr3_nt: TGCAGTGCACAGGGGGCGGGTGAAGCTTTCTTT
v_call: TRBV29-1; d_call: NA; j_call: TRBJ1-2; clone_size: NA; cdr3_aa: CSVAQQGGGYTF; cdr3_nt: TGCAGCGTTGCGCAACAGGGCGGGGGCTACACCTTC
v_call: TRBV25-1; d_call: NA; j_call: TRBJ1-1; clone_size: NA; cdr3_aa: CASMGSWGDTEAFF; cdr3_nt: TGTGCCAGCATGGGGAGTTGGGGGGACACTGAAGCTTTCTTT
v_call: TRBV7-8; d_call: TRBD1; j_call: TRBJ2-1; clone_size: NA; cdr3_aa: CASSLVRGRDEQFF; cdr3_nt: TGTGCCAGCAGCTTGGTCAGGGGGCGCGATGAGCAGTTCTTC
v_call: TRBV7-9; d_call: TRBD1; j_call: TRBJ2-7; clone_size: NA; cdr3_aa: CASSPRQGIHEQYF; cdr3_nt: TGTGCCAGCAGCCCTAGACAGGGAATCCACGAGCAGTACTTC
v_call: TRBV7-2; d_call: NA; j_call: TRBJ1-1; clone_size: NA; cdr3_aa: CASSFDAGKAEAFF; cdr3_nt: TGTGCCAGCAGCTTTGACGCCGGGAAGGCTGAAGCTTTCTTT
v_call: TRBV10-3; d_call: TRBD2; j_call: TRBJ2-5; clone_size: NA; cdr3_aa: CAISGSSGGSETQYF; cdr3_nt: TGTGCCATCAGTGGATCTAGCGGGGGGTCGGAGACCCAGTACTTC
v_call: TRBV5-1; d_call: NA; j_call: TRBJ2-7; clone_size: NA; cdr3_aa: CASSFGGGAQNEQYF; cdr3_nt: TGCGCCAGCAGCTTTGGAGGGGGGGCGCAGAACGAGCAGTACTTC
v_call: TRBV2; d_call: NA; j_call: TRBJ1-2; clone_size: once; cdr3_aa: CASSEAATPYGYTF; cdr3_nt: TGTGCCAGCAGTGAAGCGGCTACCCCCTATGGCTACACCTTC
v_call: TRBV30; d_call: NA; j_call: TRBJ2-7; clone_size: once; cdr3_aa: CAWSREEESEQYF; cdr3_nt: TGTGCCTGGAGTAGGGAGGAGGAGAGCGAGCAGTACTTC
v_call: TRBV2; d_call: NA; j_call: TRBJ1-3; clone_size: NA; cdr3_aa: CASSGAPTGSPGNTIYF; cdr3_nt: TGTGCCAGCAGTGGGGCCCCCACAGGGTCCCCTGGAAACACCATATATTTT
v_call: TRBV5-1; d_call: NA; j_call: TRBJ2-5; clone_size: NA; cdr3_aa: CASSILGEETQYF; cdr3_nt: TGCGCCAGCAGCATTCTAGGAGAAGAGACCCAGTACTTC
v_call: TRBV30; d_call: NA; j_call: TRBJ1-2; clone_size: NA; cdr3_aa: CAWNGGYLGYTF; cdr3_nt: TGTGCCTGGAACGGGGGGTATTTGGGCTACACCTTC
v_call: TRBV6-1; d_call: NA; j_call: TRBJ2-1; clone_size: NA; cdr3_aa: CASSEAGGSNEQFF; cdr3_nt: TGTGCCAGCAGTGAAGCTGGAGGGTCTAATGAGCAGTTCTTC
v_call: TRBV5-1; d_call: NA; j_call: TRBJ2-3; clone_size: NA; cdr3_aa: CASSLGQGGTDTQYF; cdr3_nt: TGCGCCAGCAGCTTGGGGCAGGGAGGCACAGATACGCAGTATTTT
v_call: TRBV25-1; d_call: NA; j_call: TRBJ1-5; clone_size: NA; cdr3_aa: CASSVRVSNQPQHF; cdr3_nt: TGTGCCAGCAGTGTCCGGGTAAGCAATCAGCCCCAGCATTTT
v_call: TRBV6-5; d_call: TRBD1; j_call: TRBJ2-4; clone_size: NA; cdr3_aa: CASSRTQGIGNIQYF; cdr3_nt: TGTGCCAGCAGTCGAACACAGGGGATTGGAAACATTCAGTACTTC
v_call: TRBV10-3; d_call: TRBD2; j_call: TRBJ2-7; clone_size: NA; cdr3_aa: CAIKVSGGDAYEQYF; cdr3_nt: TGTGCCATCAAGGTTAGCGGGGGGGACGCCTACGAGCAGTACTTC
v_call: TRBV30; d_call: NA; j_call: TRBJ2-3; clone_size: NA; cdr3_aa: CAWTRTASRGDTQYF; cdr3_nt: TGTGCCTGGACCCGAACGGCGTCGAGGGGAGATACGCAGTATTTT
v_call: TRBV5-1; d_call: NA; j_call: TRBJ1-2; clone_size: NA; cdr3_aa: CASRPWGSDYGYTF; cdr3_nt: TGCGCCAGCCGACCCTGGGGCAGCGACTATGGCTACACCTTC
v_call: TRBV11-2; d_call: NA; j_call: TRBJ1-1; clone_size: NA; cdr3_aa: CASSLGGRMTEAFF; cdr3_nt: TGTGCCAGCAGCTTAGGTGGCCGAATGACTGAAGCTTTCTTT
v_call: TRBV30; d_call: NA; j_call: TRBJ1-6; clone_size: NA; cdr3_aa: CAWSLTNSPLHF; cdr3_nt: TGTGCCTGGAGTTTAACTAATTCACCCCTCCACTTT
v_call: TRBV27; d_call: TRBD1; j_call: TRBJ1-1; clone_size: NA; cdr3_aa: CASSLDRGTEAFF; cdr3_nt: TGTGCCAGCAGTTTGGACAGGGGCACTGAAGCTTTCTTT
v_call: TRBV10-3; d_call: TRBD1; j_call: TRBJ1-6; clone_size: few; cdr3_aa: CAIRPGQGNSPLHF; cdr3_nt: TGTGCCATCAGACCGGGACAGGGGAATTCACCCCTCCACTTT
v_call: TRBV9; d_call: TRBD1; j_call: TRBJ2-3; clone_size: NA; cdr3_aa: CASSVVTGNTDTQYF; cdr3_nt: TGTGCCAGCAGCGTAGTGACAGGGAACACAGATACGCAGTATTTT
v_call: TRBV5-1; d_call: NA; j_call: TRBJ1-6; clone_size: NA; cdr3_aa: CASRIAGESSPLHF; cdr3_nt: TGCGCCAGCAGAATCGCAGGGGAAAGTTCACCCCTCCACTTT
v_call: TRBV29-1; d_call: NA; j_call: TRBJ2-6; clone_size: NA; cdr3_aa: CSVADSSGANVLTF; cdr3_nt: TGCAGCGTTGCAGATAGCTCTGGGGCCAACGTCCTGACTTTC
v_call: TRBV6-1; d_call: NA; j_call: TRBJ1-3; clone_size: NA; cdr3_aa: CATPLGNTIYF; cdr3_nt: TGTGCCACCCCACTTGGAAACACCATATATTTT
v_call: TRBV5-6; d_call: TRBD1; j_call: TRBJ2-5; clone_size: NA; cdr3_aa: CASSLIVQGAGWETQYF; cdr3_nt: TGTGCCAGCAGCTTGATAGTACAGGGGGCGGGTTGGGAGACCCAGTACTTC
v_call: TRBV2; d_call: NA; j_call: TRBJ2-1; clone_size: NA; cdr3_aa: CASSAHNEQFF; cdr3_nt: TGTGCCAGCAGTGCGCACAATGAGCAGTTCTTC
v_call: TRBV29-1; d_call: NA; j_call: TRBJ2-3; clone_size: NA; cdr3_aa: CSVGQRLRTDTQYF; cdr3_nt: TGCAGCGTTGGTCAGAGGCTTCGCACAGATACGCAGTATTTT
v_call: TRBV19; d_call: NA; j_call: TRBJ1-1; clone_size: NA; cdr3_aa: CASSMYGGVTEAFF; cdr3_nt: TGTGCCAGTAGTATGTACGGGGGGGTAACTGAAGCTTTCTTT
v_call: TRBV5-4; d_call: NA; j_call: TRBJ2-5; clone_size: NA; cdr3_aa: CASKPGQTETQYF; cdr3_nt: TGTGCCAGCAAGCCAGGACAGACGGAGACCCAGTACTTC
v_call: TRBV6-5; d_call: TRBD1; j_call: TRBJ2-1; clone_size: NA; cdr3_aa: CASSYPETGSNEQFF; cdr3_nt: TGTGCCAGCAGTTACCCTGAGACAGGGTCCAATGAGCAGTTCTTC
v_call: TRBV30; d_call: NA; j_call: TRBJ2-1; clone_size: once; cdr3_aa: CAWTRKGAGYNEQFF; cdr3_nt: TGTGCCTGGACGCGGAAGGGCGCGGGCTACAATGAGCAGTTCTTC
v_call: TRBV6-5; d_call: NA; j_call: TRBJ1-3; clone_size: NA; cdr3_aa: CASSYSEGSGNTIYF; cdr3_nt: TGTGCCAGCAGTTATAGTGAGGGCTCTGGAAACACCATATATTTT
v_call: TRBV5-6; d_call: NA; j_call: TRBJ1-2; clone_size: NA; cdr3_aa: CASSYLGGGRAGYTF; cdr3_nt: TGTGCCAGCAGCTATCTTGGGGGGGGGCGAGCCGGCTACACCTTC
v_call: TRBV6-1; d_call: TRBD2; j_call: TRBJ2-5; clone_size: NA; cdr3_aa: CASSSQRGGHETQYF; cdr3_nt: TGTGCCAGCAGTAGCCAGCGGGGGGGCCACGAGACCCAGTACTTC
v_call: TRBV15; d_call: TRBD2; j_call: TRBJ2-2; clone_size: NA; cdr3_aa: CATSKGLAGTGELFF; cdr3_nt: TGTGCCACCAGCAAGGGACTAGCCGGTACCGGGGAGCTGTTTTTT